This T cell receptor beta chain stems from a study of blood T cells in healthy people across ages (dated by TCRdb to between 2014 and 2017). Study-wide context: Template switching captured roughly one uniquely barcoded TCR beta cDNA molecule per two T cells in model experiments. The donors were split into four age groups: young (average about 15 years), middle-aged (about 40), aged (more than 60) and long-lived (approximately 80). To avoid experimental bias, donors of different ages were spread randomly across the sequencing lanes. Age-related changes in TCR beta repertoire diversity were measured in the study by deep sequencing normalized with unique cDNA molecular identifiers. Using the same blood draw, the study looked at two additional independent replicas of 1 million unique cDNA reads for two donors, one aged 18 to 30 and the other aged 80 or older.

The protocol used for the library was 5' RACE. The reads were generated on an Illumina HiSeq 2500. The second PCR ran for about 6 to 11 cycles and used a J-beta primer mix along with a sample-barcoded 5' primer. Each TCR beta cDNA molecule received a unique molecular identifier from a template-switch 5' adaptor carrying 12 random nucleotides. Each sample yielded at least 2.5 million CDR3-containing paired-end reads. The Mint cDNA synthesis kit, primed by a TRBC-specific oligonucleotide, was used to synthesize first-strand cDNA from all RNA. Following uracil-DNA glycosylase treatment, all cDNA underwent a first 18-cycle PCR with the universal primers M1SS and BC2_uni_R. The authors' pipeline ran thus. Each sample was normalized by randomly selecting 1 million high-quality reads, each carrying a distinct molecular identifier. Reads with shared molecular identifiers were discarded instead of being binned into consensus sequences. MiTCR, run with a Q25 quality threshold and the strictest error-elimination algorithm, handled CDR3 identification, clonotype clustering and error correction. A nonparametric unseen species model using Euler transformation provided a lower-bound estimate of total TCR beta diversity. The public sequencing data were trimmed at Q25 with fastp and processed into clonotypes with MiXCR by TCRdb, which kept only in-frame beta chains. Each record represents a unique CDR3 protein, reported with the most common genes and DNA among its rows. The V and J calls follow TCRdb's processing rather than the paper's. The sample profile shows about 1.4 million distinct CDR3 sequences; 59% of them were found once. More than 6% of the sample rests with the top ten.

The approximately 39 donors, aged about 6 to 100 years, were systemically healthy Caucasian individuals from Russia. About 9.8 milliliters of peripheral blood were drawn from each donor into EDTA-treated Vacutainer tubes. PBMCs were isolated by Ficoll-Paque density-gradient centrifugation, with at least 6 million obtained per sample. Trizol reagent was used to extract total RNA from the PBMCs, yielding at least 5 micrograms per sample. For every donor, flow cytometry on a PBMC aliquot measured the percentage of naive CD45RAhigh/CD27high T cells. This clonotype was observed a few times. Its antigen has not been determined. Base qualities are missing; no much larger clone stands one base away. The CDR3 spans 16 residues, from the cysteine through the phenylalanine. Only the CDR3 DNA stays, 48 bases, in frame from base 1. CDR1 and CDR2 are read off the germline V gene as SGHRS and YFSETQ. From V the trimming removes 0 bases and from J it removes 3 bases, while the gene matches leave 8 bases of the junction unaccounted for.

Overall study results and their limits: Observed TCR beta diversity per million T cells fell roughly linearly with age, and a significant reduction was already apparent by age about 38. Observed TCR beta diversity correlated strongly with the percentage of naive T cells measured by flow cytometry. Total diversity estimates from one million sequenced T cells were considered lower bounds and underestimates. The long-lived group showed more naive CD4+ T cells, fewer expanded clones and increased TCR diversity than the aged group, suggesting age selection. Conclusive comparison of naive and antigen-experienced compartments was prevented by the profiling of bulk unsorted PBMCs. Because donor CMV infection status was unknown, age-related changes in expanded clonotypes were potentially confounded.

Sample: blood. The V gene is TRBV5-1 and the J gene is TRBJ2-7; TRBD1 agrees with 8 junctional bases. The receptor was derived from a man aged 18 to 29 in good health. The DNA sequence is TGCGCCAGCAGCTTGGCGTCCCAGGACAGGGACTACGAGCAGTACTTC. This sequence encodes CASSLASQDRDYEQYF.